This T cell receptor (beta chain) emerged from a study of CD8+ T cells in alopecia areata. The table lists this clone with a few counts. Extraction and reverse transcription of RNA yielded cDNA as the sequencing template. Clones were read by immunoSEQ multiplex PCR, and TCRdb kept only the in-frame ones, dropping some. Found here are 150,000 to 200,000 clones, about 70% of them singletons; the top ten hold around 10%. The CDR3 has 14 residues. The V gene lost 7 bases and the J gene lost 0 bases, with 13 bases spanning the gap. Germline V CDR1 and CDR2: SNHLY, FYNNEI. This receptor was identified in a human donor with alopecia areata. The chain employs TRBV2 and TRBJ2-7; tentatively, D is TRBD1 (6 bases). The source was CD8+ T cells sorted from blood, collected at week 0. CDR3 amino acids: CASNTGQISYEQYF. CDR3 in DNA: TGTGCCAGCAATACAGGGCAGATCTCCTACGAGCAGTACTTC.